Listed here are 16 T cell receptor beta chains from one sample, sequenced in a study of regulatory T cells in long-lasting Graves disease. The time point denotes: persistent/refractory GD, antithyroid drugs over 5 years with positive TRAb. PBMC RNA was the source of the TCR library. Relying on iRepertoire HTBI primers and Arm-PCR of CDR3 regions, the team built TCR beta libraries. MiXCR, run by TCRdb on the multiplex PCR reads, gives a single entry per CDR3 protein. The sample has about 470,000 distinct CDR3 sequences, about 20% seen once. Specimen: peripheral blood mononuclear cells (PBMCs), collected when the disease was refractory, from a patient treated with antithyroid drugs. The receptors here all came from a female donor with Graves disease.

In its sample, this clonotype was seen many times. The chain employs TRBV29-1 and TRBJ2-5, with D maybe TRBD2 (6 bases). The CDR3 is made up of 12 amino acids. The ends were cut back, 6 bases at V and 2 bases at J, with 10 bases in the middle. CDR1 and CDR2 from the germline V gene are SQVTM and ANQGSEA. The CDR3 region is CSVDGSQETQYF. The CDR3 bases are TGCAGCGTGGACGGGAGTCAAGAGACCCAGTACTTC.

V gene TRBV2 combines with J gene TRBJ2-7, with 7 positions matching TRBD2. CDR3 length: 13 residues. V trimming: 7 bases; J trimming: 2 bases; junction bases outside the gene matches: 5. The germline V gene encodes CDR1 SNHLY and CDR2 FYNNEI. The CDR3 nucleotides read TGTGCCAGCAATAGGGGAGGGACCTACGAGCAGTACTTC. Amino acid sequence: CASNRGGTYEQYF.

Regarding this clonotype: At one end, the junction sequence differs from germline, possibly due to a read error. The J gene is TRBJ2-2, the V gene TRBV6-2 or TRBV6-3; 7 nucleotides line up with TRBD2. The CDR3 has 13 amino acids. Germline assignment: CDR1 MNHEY and CDR2 SVGEGT. The CDR3 sequence: CASRRESAGGLFF. CDR3 DNA sequence: TGTGCCAGCAGGCGGGAGAGCGCCGGGGGGCTGTTTTTT.

The table lists this clonotype with many counts. CDR3 in DNA: TGTGCCAGCAGCCGAGGTCAGGGGACTGAAGCTTTCTTT. This codes for CASSRGQGTEAFF. J is TRBJ1-1 and V is TRBV7-6, with a weak D call TRBD1 (6 bases). From germline, CDR1 is SGHVS and CDR2 FNYEAQ. This CDR3 contains 13 residues. Trimming took 5 bases from V and 5 from J, leaving 12 bases between them.

The sample holds many counts of this clonotype. V is TRBV29-1 and J is TRBJ2-5, with 9 bases that match TRBD2. The trim removed 0 bases at V and 4 bases at J, leaving 3 bases unmatched. CDR3 length equals 14 residues. CDR1 is SQVTM and CDR2 is ANQGSEA in the germline V gene. The CDR3 region has the DNA TGCAGCGTTGAAGATCCTAGCGGGATAGAGACCCAGTACTTC. This sequence encodes CSVEDPSGIETQYF.

The count of this clonotype is one. The CDR3 coding sequence is TGTGCCAGCAGTTTAAGTCACGGACCTAATTCACCCCTCCACTTT. Translating it yields CASSLSHGPNSPLHF. J is TRBJ1-6 and V is TRBV12-3 or TRBV12-4, with D unclear. Trimming removed 2 bases from V and 6 bases from J, with 11 bases in between. The CDR3 contains 15 residues.

The gene calls are TRBV9 and TRBJ2-2; TRBD1 is a possible D gene (6 bases). This CDR3 comprises 18 residues. V gave up 4 bases and J gave up 0 bases, with 19 bases separating them. Germline V gene lookup returns CDR1 SGDLS and CDR2 YYNGEE. DNA for the CDR3: TGTGCCAGCAGCCCATCCCACCCACAGGGCTCGAACACCGGGGAGCTGTTTTTT. It yields the protein CASSPSHPQGSNTGELFF.

The sample holds many counts of this clonotype. The V gene is TRBV28, the J gene TRBJ1-4; D unresolved. V was pared by 4 bases and J by 5 bases, with 17 bases between. CDR3 size: 16 residues. Germline-derived CDR1 and CDR2 are MDHEN and SYDVKM. The CDR3 DNA reads TGTGCCAGCAGTTGGTCCCCCCCTGACACGAATGAAAAACTGTTTTTT. Translating gives CASSWSPPDTNEKLFF.

The V and J genes are TRBV11-1 and TRBJ2-1, with D perhaps matching TRBD1 (6 bases). The CDR3 runs 12 residues. Germline V gene data show CDR1 as SGHAT and CDR2 as FQDESV (reference sequence). Deletions cut 5 bases from V and 6 bases from J, with 8 bases between. CDR3 DNA sequence: TGTGCCAGCAGCCACAGGGTCAATGAGCAGTTCTTC. It specifies CASSHRVNEQFF. Supplemented by reference TRBV11-1 and TRBJ2-1, the full variable domain reads EAEVAQSPRYKITEKSQAVAFWCDPISGHATLYWYRQILGQGPELLVQFQDESVVDDSQLPKDRFSAERLKGVDSTLKIQPAELGDSAMYLCASSHRVNEQFFGPGTRLTVL.

Of note for this clonotype: A much larger clone lies a single base off, so this may be a read error. The chain has TRBV29-1 and TRBJ2-5; a possible D gene is TRBD2 (5 bases). Trimming removed 5 bases at V and 0 bases at J, with 13 bases between. The CDR3 totals 14 residues. Germline CDR1 and CDR2: SQVTM and ANQGSEA. CDR3 coding DNA: TGCAGCGTTACCCGTGCGGGCGACCAAGAGACCCAGTACTTC. Protein product: CSVTRAGDQETQYF.

This clonotype was seen many times. V and J are TRBV20-1 and TRBJ1-1, with TRBD1 as a possible D gene (5 bases). This CDR3 contains 13 residues. Germline V CDR1 and CDR2: DFQATT, SNEGSKA (reference sequence). V shed 0 bases and J shed 4 bases, with 9 bases lying between them. CDR3 loop: CSARDSRATEAFF. The CDR3 DNA reads TGCAGTGCTAGAGACTCCAGGGCCACTGAAGCTTTCTTT.

The chain is built from TRBV19 and TRBJ2-5; D is possibly TRBD1 or TRBD2 (6 bases each). Germline CDR1 is LNHDA and CDR2 is SQIVND (reference sequence). The length of the CDR3 is 14 residues. Trimming left V 0 bases short and J 4 bases short, with 9 bases between. The CDR3 nucleotides are TGTGCCAGTAGTATAGAAGGGGGGAGAGAGACCCAGTACTTC. This encodes CASSIEGGRETQYF.

In the case of this clonotype: A single base separates this from a much larger clone, so it may be a read error. The chain uses TRBV28 and TRBJ2-7; possible D gene TRBD1, 5 bases. CDR1 and CDR2 (germline): MDHEN, SYDVKM. V was cut by 3 bases and J by 6 bases, with 12 bases left in between. The CDR3 has 13 residues. CDR3 in amino acids: CASSFALGAEQYF. CDR3 sequence (DNA): TGTGCCAGCAGTTTCGCCCTTGGGGCCGAGCAGTACTTC.

A word on this clonotype: Just one base apart from a much larger clone, this may be a read error. The chain is built from TRBV28 and TRBJ1-2; 7 bases map to TRBD1. The germline V gene has CDR1 MDHEN and CDR2 SYDVKM. J lost 6 bases, V lost 7 bases, and 8 bases had no gene match. This CDR3 is 13 amino acids long. CDR3 in DNA: TGTGCCAGCAAGAGACAGGGCGGCCATGGCTACACCTTC. As protein: CASKRQGGHGYTF.

This clonotype was counted between two and nine times. This chain connects TRBV9 to TRBJ2-7; a weak D match, TRBD1 (6 bases). Trimming pared 3 bases from V and 6 bases from J, leaving 13 bases between. The CDR3 runs to 13 residues. From germline, CDR1 is SGDLS and CDR2 YYNGEE. The CDR3 DNA follows: TGTGCCAGCAGCGGCATGACAGGACGCGAGCAGTACTTC. Translated, it gives CASSGMTGREQYF.

In regard to this clonotype: The likely explanation is a read error, given a far larger clone one base away. J is TRBJ1-5 and V is TRBV2, with TRBD1 as a possible D gene (5 bases). Trimming took off 5 bases at V and 6 bases at J, with 17 bases between the two ends. Germline V gene data show CDR1 as SNHLY and CDR2 as FYNNEI. CDR3 length: 15 residues. The CDR3, as DNA: TGTGCCAGCAGTTCCCGGGGCAGCTTCGGTCAGCCCCAGCATTTT. Translated, it gives CASSSRGSFGQPQHF.